This TCR beta chain stems from a study of CD8 T cell repertoires and HIV-1 epitope variants. Regarding this clone: Its target is unknown.

Germline CDR1 is ENHRY and CDR2 is SYGVKD. V was clipped by 2 bases and J by 1 base; unmatched bases: 4. The CDR3 has 16 amino acids. Method: immunoSEQ multiplex PCR; TCRdb's copy keeps in-frame clones and lacks some. Among around 3,000 clones, approximately 69% were seen once, and the ten largest hold about 43%. Sequencing was performed on cultured CD8+ T cells derived from PBMCs. The chain has TRBV10-3 and TRBJ1-1; 10 positions agree with TRBD1. This receptor was identified in a male donor with HIV. In DNA form, the CDR3 reads TGTGCCATCAGTGAGGTAGGGACAGGGGAGAACACTGAAGCTTTCTTT. This codes for CAISEVGTGENTEAFF.